The TCR beta chain described here comes from a study of shared clonotypes between healthy human individuals. Regarding the study as a whole: About 5.2% was the fraction of naive CD4 clonotypes found shared across several donors.

The V segment lost 0 bases and the J segment 7 bases; nucleotides outside the gene matches: 3. The CDR3 extends over 13 amino acids. The germline V gene has CDR1 SGDLS and CDR2 YYNGEE. Every immunoSEQ plate was one replicate of a subset's evenly spread DNA. In the authors' methods: ImmunoSEQ output lacked quality scores and full-length reads, limiting matched filtering. TCRdb's copy holds only in-frame clones and misses some; the assay was immunoSEQ multiplex PCR. The V and J calls and clone size are taken from that table; D and trimming were inferred from the DNA. The sample has about 380,000 clones; 90% to 98% are singletons. Points on this clone: No antigen is known for it.

The sample comprised memory CD8+ T cells sorted from blood. Regarding subset: CD45RO+ cells pooled with CCR7-negative TemRA cells. The gene calls are TRBV9 and TRBJ1-1; TRBD1 agrees at 7 bases. This receptor was obtained from a man aged 25-40 years in good health. CDR3 loop: CASSVGQGREAFF. In nucleotides, the CDR3 is TGTGCCAGCAGCGTAGGACAGGGTCGTGAAGCTTTCTTT.